The T cell receptor (beta chain) under discussion was sequenced for a study of blood T cell repertoires in COVID-19. Overall study context: T cells, B-cell-depleted T cells, or PBMCs provided the cDNA or gDNA that served as material.

Sequencing was performed with immunoSEQ multiplex PCR; in TCRdb, only in-frame clones are kept and a portion is missing. The table has about 220,000 clones, under 90% seen once; the top ten hold 2% to 3%. The germline V gene has CDR1 GTSNPN and CDR2 SVGIG (reference sequence). This CDR3 has 13 amino acids. V gave up 0 bases and J gave up 7 bases, with 12 bases separating them. This receptor was identified in a woman aged 40 to 49 with active or convalescent COVID-19. Material for sequencing was peripheral blood. The genes are TRBV30 and TRBJ1-2; a possible D gene is TRBD1 (6 bases). CDR3 DNA sequence: TGTGCCTGGAGTGTGTACAGGGCCGGTGGCTACACCTTC. Amino acid sequence: CAWSVYRAGGYTF. The entire variable domain, with the rest obtained from reference TRBV30 and TRBJ1-2, is as follows: SQTIHQWPATLVQPVGSPLSLECTVEGTSNPNLYWYRQAAGRGLQLLFYSVGIGQISSEVPQNLSASRPQDRQFILSSKKLLLSDSGFYLCAWSVYRAGGYTFGSGTRLTVV.